The 19 T cell receptor beta chains given below trace back to one sample, sequenced in a study of T cells in tumors after PD-1 blockade. Assay used: immunoSEQ multiplex PCR; TCRdb lists only in-frame clones, some missing. Among around 13,000 clones listed, 50% to 70% were seen once. The sequenced sample was tumor tissue, obtained before anti-PD-1 treatment. The receptors derive from a human donor with cutaneous squamous cell carcinoma.

Points on this clone: This same CDR3 is encoded by further DNA sequences in the sample. The chain is built from TRBV6-2 or TRBV6-3 and TRBJ2-5; TRBD1 is a possible D gene (5 bases). Trimming pared 2 bases from V and 8 bases from J, leaving 24 bases between. This CDR3 is built from 17 residues. The germline V gene has CDR1 MNHEY and CDR2 SVGEGT. The CDR3 loop reads CASSYAPQGRIVETQYF. The DNA for the CDR3 is TGTGCCAGCAGTTACGCACCGCAGGGTAGGATAGTAGAAACCCAGTACTTC.

This clone was seen a handful of times. The chain links TRBV28 to TRBJ2-7; 9 positions match TRBD1. CDR1 and CDR2 from the germline V gene are MDHEN and SYDVKM. This CDR3 contains 14 residues. V was pared by 3 bases and J by 5 bases, with 5 bases of the junction left unmatched. The chain's CDR3 is CASSFGTGSHEQYF. Here the CDR3 DNA reads TGTGCCAGCAGTTTCGGGACAGGGAGTCACGAGCAGTACTTC.

The chain couples TRBV5-4 to TRBJ2-7; 12 nucleotides agree with TRBD1. The V gene's germline CDR1 is SGHNT and CDR2 YYREEE (reference sequence). V lost 3 bases to trimming and J lost 7 bases; unmatched junction nucleotides: 17. This CDR3 spans 18 amino acids. CDR3 sequence reads: CASSSTGQGANRIAEQYF. The CDR3 DNA is TGTGCCAGCAGCTCGACGGGACAGGGGGCAAATCGGATTGCTGAGCAGTACTTC.

The chain uses TRBV19 and TRBJ2-1, with 9 bases that match TRBD1. V lost 0 bases to trimming and J lost 3 bases; unmatched junction nucleotides: 6. Per germline, CDR1 LNHDA and CDR2 SQIVND (reference sequence). There are 17 residues in the CDR3. CDR3 loop: CASSIDGTGILYNEQFF. In nucleotides, the CDR3 is TGTGCCAGTAGTATAGACGGGACAGGGATCCTCTACAATGAGCAGTTCTTC.

V usage is TRBV19 and J usage is TRBJ1-5, with D unresolved. Looked up from germline, CDR1 is LNHDA and CDR2 is SQIVND (reference sequence). V lost 6 bases and J lost 4, with 10 bases in between. The CDR3 covers 13 residues. The CDR3 loop reads CASSPGSNQPQHF. DNA for the CDR3: TGTGCCAGTAGCCCGGGGAGTAATCAGCCCCAGCATTTT.

The genes are TRBV19 and TRBJ2-2; D is perhaps TRBD2 (6 bases). This CDR3 has 14 residues. V was pared by 6 bases and J by 6 bases, with 14 bases between. CDR1 and CDR2 (germline): LNHDA, SQIVND (reference sequence). The CDR3 is CASSSGGVAGELFF. The DNA of the CDR3 is TGTGCCAGTAGCTCCGGAGGGGTTGCCGGGGAGCTGTTTTTT.

This clone was picked up a small number of times. The chain combines TRBV2 with TRBJ2-7; 8 nucleotides match TRBD1. Germline trimming cut 6 bases from V and 3 bases from J; bases unmatched to any gene: 7. There are 14 residues in the CDR3. CDR1 and CDR2 (germline): SNHLY, FYNNEI. The CDR3 bases are TGTGCCAGCAGCCTGGACAGGGCGTTCTACGAGCAGTACTTC. It codes for CASSLDRAFYEQYF.

The rearrangement links TRBV30 to TRBJ2-7, with TRBD1 matching 11 bases. Germline V gene lookup returns CDR1 GTSNPN and CDR2 SVGIG (reference sequence). J gave up 3 bases and V 3 bases, and 7 bases lay outside the gene matches. There are 15 residues in the CDR3. This chain's CDR3 is CAWSDGTGGYYEQYF. CDR3 in DNA: TGTGCCTGGAGCGACGGGACAGGGGGATACTACGAGCAGTACTTC.

The J gene is TRBJ1-1, the V gene TRBV11-3, with D tentatively TRBD1 (5 bases). Trimming took off 3 bases at V and 5 bases at J, with 16 bases between the two ends. The CDR3 is 15 amino acids. Germline loops: CDR1 SGHNT, CDR2 YENEEA. The CDR3, as DNA: TGTGCCAGCAGCTTCCGGCCGGGACGGAGTACTGAAGCTTTCTTT. Translating gives CASSFRPGRSTEAFF.

This clone is classed as medium-sized. The genes are TRBV6-4 and TRBJ2-3; D might be TRBD1 (5 bases). The V and J ends lost 0 bases and 9 bases respectively, with 7 bases between them. The CDR3 contains 12 residues. Germline V gene sequence: CDR1 MRHNA, CDR2 SNTAGT. The CDR3 coding sequence is TGTGCCAGCAGTGACTCAGGGGCAACGCAGTATTTT. Protein product: CASSDSGATQYF.

This clone has more than one count but fewer than ten. This chain uses TRBV11-3 with TRBJ2-1; 13 bases are a match to TRBD2. CDR3 length equals 17 residues. Trimming cost V 1 base and J 12 bases; bases outside gene matches: 12. Germline lookup yields CDR1 SGHNT and CDR2 YENEEA. Here the CDR3 DNA reads TGTGCCAGCAGCTTAGTACTAGCGGGGGGGCCGGGTATTCGGCAGTTCTTC. As protein: CASSLVLAGGPGIRQFF.

Only a few counts were recorded for this clone. The V and J genes are TRBV3-1 (or the pseudogene TRBV3-2) and TRBJ2-3; D is unclear. The germline V and J ends were trimmed by 4 bases and 1 base, with 21 bases remaining between them. Germline values: CDR1 LGHDT, CDR2 YNNKEL (reference sequence). This CDR3 spans 18 amino acids. The CDR3 sequence: CASSPYVSSWGRTDTQYF. Here the CDR3 DNA reads TGTGCCAGCAGCCCCTACGTTTCTTCGTGGGGTCGCACAGATACGCAGTATTTT.

This clone was seen only a few times. V and J are TRBV6-2 or TRBV6-3 and TRBJ1-1, with no clear D. CDR1 and CDR2 (germline): MNHEY, SVGEGT. V lost 4 bases to trimming and J lost 0 bases, with 6 bases between them. This CDR3 region has 13 residues. CDR3 sequence (DNA): TGTGCCAGCAGTTCCGAGCTGAACACTGAAGCTTTCTTT. It translates to CASSSELNTEAFF.

The chain joins TRBV6-2 or TRBV6-3 to TRBJ1-5; a weak D match, TRBD1 (6 bases). The CDR3 runs to 16 residues. Germline V gives CDR1 MNHEY, CDR2 SVGEGT. V lost 6 bases to trimming and J lost 4 bases, with 19 bases between them. In nucleotides, the CDR3 is TGTGCCAGCAGCCCAGGGGCGGGGGAATCTAATCAGCCCCAGCATTTT. This sequence encodes CASSPGAGESNQPQHF.

This clone is judged medium-sized. J is TRBJ2-1 and V is TRBV10-1; TRBD1 or TRBD2 may be the D gene (6 bases each). The germline V gene encodes CDR1 WNHNN and CDR2 SYGVQD (reference sequence). The CDR3 has 14 residues. Trimming took off 7 bases at V and 0 bases at J, with 10 bases between the two ends. CDR3 coding DNA: TGCGCCAGCAACGGGGGCTTCTCCTACAATGAGCAGTTCTTC. Translation gives CASNGGFSYNEQFF.

This clone appeared once. This chain links TRBV19 with TRBJ2-2; maybe TRBD1 (6 bases). The CDR3 covers 14 residues. Trimming took off 5 bases at V and 4 bases at J, with 11 bases between the two ends. Germline V gene sequence: CDR1 LNHDA, CDR2 SQIVND (reference sequence). CDR3 region: CASSHRERTGELFF. The CDR3 DNA sequence: TGTGCCAGTAGTCACAGGGAGCGCACCGGGGAGCTGTTTTTT. The full variable domain, with the rest looked up from reference TRBV19 and TRBJ2-2, is DGGITQSPKYLFRKEGQNVTLSCEQNLNHDAMYWYRQDPGQGLRLIYYSQIVNDFQKGDIAEGYSVSREKKESFPLTVTSAQKNPTAFYLCASSHRERTGELFFGEGSRLTVL.

By proportion, this clone is medium-sized (0.01 to 0.1%). The chain uses TRBV7-2 and TRBJ1-2; D remains ambiguous. The CDR3 runs 13 residues. Trimming removed 1 base from V and 4 bases from J, with 7 bases in between. The germline CDR1 and CDR2 sequences are SGHTA and FQGNSA. CDR3 in DNA: TGTGCCAGCAGCTTAGATCCAGCCTATGGCTACACCTTC. Translated, it gives CASSLDPAYGYTF.

V usage is TRBV3-1 (or the pseudogene TRBV3-2) and J usage is TRBJ1-6; D possibly corresponds to TRBD1 (5 bases). Germline V gives CDR1 LGHDT, CDR2 YNNKEL (reference sequence). The CDR3 length is 17 residues. Trimming left V 4 bases short and J 11 bases short, with 24 bases between. CDR3 sequence (DNA): TGTGCCAGCAGCCGTCCTACCGGCGGGCAGGGACGGACACCCCTCCACTTT. Translated, it gives CASSRPTGGQGRTPLHF.

A few counts support this clone. The genes are TRBV21-1 and TRBJ2-7; TRBD2 is taken as the D call from the table, unchecked against the DNA. TRBV21-1 represents a pseudogene. The CDR3 spans 13 residues. CDR3 in amino acids: CASSTRTSYEQYF. CDR3 coding DNA: TGTGCCAGCAGCACCCGGACTAGCTACGAGCAGTACTTC.